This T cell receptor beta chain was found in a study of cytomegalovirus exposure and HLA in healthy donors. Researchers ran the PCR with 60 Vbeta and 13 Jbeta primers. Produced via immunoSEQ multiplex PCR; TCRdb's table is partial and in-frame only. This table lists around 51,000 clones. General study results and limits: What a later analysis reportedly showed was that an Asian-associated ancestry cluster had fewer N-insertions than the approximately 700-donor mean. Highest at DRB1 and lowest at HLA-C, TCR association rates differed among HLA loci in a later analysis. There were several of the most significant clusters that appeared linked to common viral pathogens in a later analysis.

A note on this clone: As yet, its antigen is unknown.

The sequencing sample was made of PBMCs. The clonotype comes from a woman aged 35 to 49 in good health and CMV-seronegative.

The CDR3 DNA sequence: TGTGCCAGCAGCTCCCTCGGGGGGGGCGATTCACCCCTCCACTTT. Translated, it gives CASSSLGGGDSPLHF. The rearrangement links TRBV5-4 to TRBJ1-6, with a tentative D call TRBD1 (6 bases). The CDR3 totals 15 residues. The V and J ends lost 3 bases and 8 bases respectively, with 15 bases between them. Germline loops: CDR1 SGHNT, CDR2 YYREEE (reference sequence).